Described below is a single TCR beta chain sequence and its context. What it recognizes is unknown. The entry originates in a study of OX40 agonist ivuxolimab in advanced cancers. Findings of the study overall: On average, a greater number of expanded clones characterised CD8+ T cells relative to CD4+. Certain nonresponders additionally had low normalized T-cell clonal expansion.

V dropped 7 bases and J dropped 2; count of bases not matched to a gene: 7. Per germline, CDR1 MNHEY and CDR2 SVGAGI. This CDR3 spans 15 amino acids. Sequencing used immunoSEQ multiplex PCR; TCRdb keeps in-frame clones, though not all of them. Among about 88,000 clones listed, 85% to 90% were seen once. This clonotype was sampled from an adult with an advanced solid tumor such as melanoma, head and neck, liver or kidney cancer. This chain joins TRBV6-5 and TRBJ2-7, with 11 bases lining up with TRBD2. Sequences were derived from CD4+ or CD8+ T cells sorted from blood, sampled in a trial of the OX40 agonist ivuxolimab. CDR3 in amino acids: CASKSGLADPYEQYF. CDR3 in DNA: TGTGCCAGCAAATCGGGACTAGCGGACCCCTACGAGCAGTACTTC.